These T cell receptor beta chains were read from a single sample in a study of blood T cells in healthy people across ages. TCRdb recomputed calls from the 5' RACE reads with MiXCR, one row per CDR3 protein. The repertoire has about 1,800,000 distinct CDR3 sequences, approximately 28% of them found once; the top ten carry 6.5% to 8.5%. Sequenced input: blood. Receptors were obtained from a woman aged 25 to 39 in good health. Both conserved end residues are part of each CDR3. The order of the fields is V gene, clone size, D gene, J gene, CDR3 DNA, CDR3 protein. D genes are given only for firm matches. Size is stated for part of the rows, as once, few or many counts, or as a class when the clone is expanded.

V gene: TRBV28
clone size: -
D gene: -
J gene: TRBJ2-7
CDR3 DNA: TGTGCCAGCAGTCCCACTCTTGGACGGACCTACGAGCAGTACTTC
CDR3 protein: CASSPTLGRTYEQYF

V gene: TRBV7-2
clone size: -
D gene: -
J gene: TRBJ1-4
CDR3 DNA: TGTGCCAGCAGCTTTGAGAGACAGGAAAAACTGTTTTTT
CDR3 protein: CASSFERQEKLFF

V gene: TRBV9
clone size: -
D gene: -
J gene: TRBJ2-4
CDR3 DNA: TGTGCCAGCAGCTCCTTACTGGGAAACATTCAGTACTTC
CDR3 protein: CASSSLLGNIQYF

V gene: TRBV29-1
clone size: many
D gene: TRBD1
J gene: TRBJ2-3
CDR3 DNA: TGCAGCGTTGGCCCAGTCCGGGACAGGGGGCATACAGATACGCAGTATTTT
CDR3 protein: CSVGPVRDRGHTDTQYF

V gene: TRBV7-3
clone size: few
D gene: -
J gene: TRBJ2-1
CDR3 DNA: TGTGCCAGCAGCTCGCCCCAAACGGGTTACAATGAGCAGTTCTTC
CDR3 protein: CASSSPQTGYNEQFF

V gene: TRBV10-3
clone size: -
D gene: TRBD2
J gene: TRBJ2-1
CDR3 DNA: TGTGCCATCGGCGGGGGAAACTACAATGAGCGGTTCTTC
CDR3 protein: CAIGGGNYNERFF

V gene: TRBV20-1
clone size: -
D gene: TRBD2
J gene: TRBJ2-1
CDR3 DNA: TGCAGTGCTAGAGCGGGGGGGCTTATAAATGAGCAGTTCTTC
CDR3 protein: CSARAGGLINEQFF

V gene: TRBV5-1
clone size: -
D gene: TRBD1
J gene: TRBJ2-6
CDR3 DNA: TGCGCCAGCAGGTCGATGGGACAGGGCTTTGGGGCCAACGTCCTGACTTTC
CDR3 protein: CASRSMGQGFGANVLTF

V gene: TRBV11-2
clone size: few
D gene: TRBD2
J gene: TRBJ2-2
CDR3 DNA: TGTGCCAGCAGCTTAGCACTAGCGGCGAACACCGGGGAGCGGTTTTTT
CDR3 protein: CASSLALAANTGERFF

V gene: TRBV10-3
clone size: few
D gene: -
J gene: TRBJ2-3
CDR3 DNA: TGTGCCATCAGTCCCGGGACAAGCACAGATACGCAGTATTTT
CDR3 protein: CAISPGTSTDTQYF

V gene: TRBV28
clone size: -
D gene: -
J gene: TRBJ1-1
CDR3 DNA: TGTGCCAGCAGTTTGGTCCCAGGGACGGCCCAGAACACTGAAGCTTTCTTT
CDR3 protein: CASSLVPGTAQNTEAFF

V gene: TRBV15
clone size: -
D gene: TRBD2
J gene: TRBJ2-7
CDR3 DNA: TGTGCCACCAGCAGGCGGGGGACTAGCGGGAGGGCCTTGCCCGAGCAGTACTTC
CDR3 protein: CATSRRGTSGRALPEQYF

V gene: TRBV6-4
clone size: few
D gene: -
J gene: TRBJ1-6
CDR3 DNA: TGTGCCAGCAGTGACTCTTGGGAAAATTCACCCCTCCACTTT
CDR3 protein: CASSDSWENSPLHF

V gene: TRBV7-2
clone size: few
D gene: -
J gene: TRBJ2-7
CDR3 DNA: TGTGCCAGCAGCTTACCAGGGGCGAAGGACGAGCAGTACTTC
CDR3 protein: CASSLPGAKDEQYF

V gene: TRBV2
clone size: -
D gene: -
J gene: TRBJ1-2
CDR3 DNA: TGTGCCAGCGAACTCGCGGGGATCGGCTACACCTTC
CDR3 protein: CASELAGIGYTF

V gene: TRBV7-2
clone size: few
D gene: -
J gene: TRBJ2-1
CDR3 DNA: TGTGCCAGCAGCCCAAATTGGTCCTACAATGAGCAGTTCTTC
CDR3 protein: CASSPNWSYNEQFF

V gene: TRBV9
clone size: few
D gene: TRBD2
J gene: TRBJ2-3
CDR3 DNA: TGTGCCAGCAGCCCCCTTAGCGGGGGGGCCGGAGATACGCAGTATTTT
CDR3 protein: CASSPLSGGAGDTQYF

V gene: TRBV29-1
clone size: many
D gene: -
J gene: TRBJ2-7
CDR3 DNA: TGCAGCGTCGGTTATTACAGGGACCCAAGTTACGAGCAGTACTTC
CDR3 protein: CSVGYYRDPSYEQYF

V gene: TRBV14
clone size: -
D gene: -
J gene: TRBJ2-5
CDR3 DNA: TGTGCCAGCAGCCAAAGGTCCCAGGCAGAGACCCAGTACTTC
CDR3 protein: CASSQRSQAETQYF

V gene: TRBV5-4
clone size: -
D gene: -
J gene: TRBJ2-5
CDR3 DNA: TGTGCCAGCAGCCCTGACTTGAGGGGGGACCAAGAGACCCAGTACTTC
CDR3 protein: CASSPDLRGDQETQYF

V gene: TRBV7-2
clone size: -
D gene: -
J gene: TRBJ1-2
CDR3 DNA: TGTGCCAGCAGCCCCACAGGCGAGAACTATGGCTACACCTTC
CDR3 protein: CASSPTGENYGYTF

V gene: TRBV4-1
clone size: -
D gene: -
J gene: TRBJ2-2
CDR3 DNA: TGCGCCAGCAGCCTGAGAGACACCTCTGCGGACACCGGGGAGCTGTTTTTT
CDR3 protein: CASSLRDTSADTGELFF

V gene: TRBV2
clone size: -
D gene: -
J gene: TRBJ2-1
CDR3 DNA: TGTGCCAGCAGAGGGACCCCAAACAATGAGCAGTTCTTC
CDR3 protein: CASRGTPNNEQFF

V gene: TRBV2
clone size: -
D gene: -
J gene: TRBJ1-2
CDR3 DNA: TGTGCCAGCAGTGATGGGGGTGCCGGCGGCTACACCTTC
CDR3 protein: CASSDGGAGGYTF

V gene: TRBV5-5
clone size: -
D gene: TRBD1
J gene: TRBJ2-6
CDR3 DNA: TGTGCCAGCAGCGCACAGGGGGACCGGGGCGCTGGGGCCAACGTCCTGACTTTC
CDR3 protein: CASSAQGDRGAGANVLTF

V gene: TRBV5-1
clone size: few
D gene: -
J gene: TRBJ2-7
CDR3 DNA: TGCGCCAGCAGCTTGGGTGCGGGCAGGCTCCCCTACGAGCAGTACTTC
CDR3 protein: CASSLGAGRLPYEQYF

V gene: TRBV5-4
clone size: few
D gene: -
J gene: TRBJ2-1
CDR3 DNA: TGTGCCAGCAGCCTCAGGGAGGAATACTACAATGAGCAGTTCTTC
CDR3 protein: CASSLREEYYNEQFF

V gene: TRBV7-2
clone size: -
D gene: -
J gene: TRBJ1-1
CDR3 DNA: TGTGCCAGCAGCCTGACACGAAGGGCTGAAGCTTTCTTT
CDR3 protein: CASSLTRRAEAFF

V gene: TRBV27
clone size: -
D gene: TRBD1
J gene: TRBJ2-4
CDR3 DNA: TGTGCCAGCTCAAAACGAAACAGGGGGGAGCAGTACTTC
CDR3 protein: CASSKRNRGEQYF

V gene: TRBV5-1
clone size: -
D gene: -
J gene: TRBJ2-3
CDR3 DNA: TGCGCCAGCAGCTTGGATCCGGGGGGCACAGGTACGCAGTATTTT
CDR3 protein: CASSLDPGGTGTQYF

V gene: TRBV4-2
clone size: few
D gene: -
J gene: TRBJ2-7
CDR3 DNA: TGTGCCAGCAGCCTAGGAGGGGAAATAGCCTACGAGCAGTACTTC
CDR3 protein: CASSLGGEIAYEQYF

V gene: TRBV7-6
clone size: few
D gene: TRBD1
J gene: TRBJ2-2
CDR3 DNA: TGTGCCAGCAGCCGGGACAGGGACGGGGAGCTGTTTTTT
CDR3 protein: CASSRDRDGELFF

V gene: TRBV6-5
clone size: few
D gene: -
J gene: TRBJ1-4
CDR3 DNA: TGTGCCAGCACCCGGGGGAGGGGTAATGAAAAACTGTTTTTT
CDR3 protein: CASTRGRGNEKLFF

V gene: TRBV28
clone size: many
D gene: -
J gene: TRBJ1-5
CDR3 DNA: TGTGCCAGCAGAGGTGAAGCTTACAATCAGCCCCAGCATTTT
CDR3 protein: CASRGEAYNQPQHF

V gene: TRBV20-1
clone size: few
D gene: -
J gene: TRBJ2-1
CDR3 DNA: TGCAGTGCTGCGGAGCTTATAGGGCGATCTCCTTACAATGAGCAGTTCTTC
CDR3 protein: CSAAELIGRSPYNEQFF

V gene: TRBV15
clone size: few
D gene: -
J gene: TRBJ2-7
CDR3 DNA: TGTGCCACCAGCAGAGCCGGGACGTCCTCCTACGAGCAGTACTTC
CDR3 protein: CATSRAGTSSYEQYF

V gene: TRBV12-3/TRBV12-4
clone size: few
D gene: -
J gene: TRBJ1-5
CDR3 DNA: TGTGCCAGCAGTCCACTACAGGGAGAGCCCCAGCATTTT
CDR3 protein: CASSPLQGEPQHF

V gene: TRBV28
clone size: few
D gene: TRBD1
J gene: TRBJ1-1
CDR3 DNA: TGTGCCAGCAGTTCCTCAGGGGGCGGCGGCACTGAAGCTTTCTTT
CDR3 protein: CASSSSGGGGTEAFF

V gene: TRBV12-3/TRBV12-4
clone size: few
D gene: -
J gene: TRBJ2-7
CDR3 DNA: TGTGCCAGCAGTGGGTTAGTTAGCTACGAGCAGTACTTC
CDR3 protein: CASSGLVSYEQYF

V gene: TRBV5-1
clone size: few
D gene: -
J gene: TRBJ1-5
CDR3 DNA: TGCGCCAGCAGCTATCGCCCCACAGACGGCAATCAGCCCCAGCATTTT
CDR3 protein: CASSYRPTDGNQPQHF

V gene: TRBV5-1
clone size: -
D gene: -
J gene: TRBJ2-1
CDR3 DNA: TGCGCCAGCAGCCCTAGGGGGGATTCCTCCTACAATGAGCAGTTCTTC
CDR3 protein: CASSPRGDSSYNEQFF

V gene: TRBV7-2
clone size: -
D gene: TRBD2
J gene: TRBJ2-1
CDR3 DNA: TGTGCCAGCAGCTTTGGCACTAGCGGGCCGATACGCTCCTACAATGAGCAGTTCTTC
CDR3 protein: CASSFGTSGPIRSYNEQFF

V gene: TRBV6-2/TRBV6-3
clone size: -
D gene: -
J gene: TRBJ2-5
CDR3 DNA: TGTGCCAGCAGCTCCGTGGAAGCAGGGGGGATTGGACAAGAGACCCAGTACTTC
CDR3 protein: CASSSVEAGGIGQETQYF

V gene: TRBV18
clone size: many
D gene: -
J gene: TRBJ2-1
CDR3 DNA: TGTGCCAGCTCACCCCTGGGGGGCGATGAGCAGTTCTTC
CDR3 protein: CASSPLGGDEQFF

V gene: TRBV20-1
clone size: once
D gene: TRBD1
J gene: TRBJ1-2
CDR3 DNA: TGCAGTGCTATCACAGGGGGCGCGAGTGGCTACACCTTC
CDR3 protein: CSAITGGASGYTF

V gene: TRBV15
clone size: -
D gene: -
J gene: TRBJ2-7
CDR3 DNA: TGTGCCACCAGCTCCCAGGGGAGGTACGAGCAGTACTTC
CDR3 protein: CATSSQGRYEQYF

V gene: TRBV28
clone size: few
D gene: TRBD2
J gene: TRBJ2-7
CDR3 DNA: TGTGCCAGCAGAGCGGGACTGATGCCCTACGAGCAGTACTTC
CDR3 protein: CASRAGLMPYEQYF

V gene: TRBV7-9
clone size: many
D gene: TRBD1
J gene: TRBJ2-6
CDR3 DNA: TGTGCCAGCAGCTCATGGACAGGGGCCGGGGCCAACGTCCTGACTTTC
CDR3 protein: CASSSWTGAGANVLTF

V gene: TRBV28
clone size: few
D gene: -
J gene: TRBJ2-7
CDR3 DNA: TGTGCCAGCACCCCGGCTGGACCGCGCTCCTACGAGCAGTACTTC
CDR3 protein: CASTPAGPRSYEQYF